The present T cell receptor (beta chain) was sequenced within a study of T-cell reconstitution after alpha-beta-depleted transplantation in children. Germline CDR1 reads SNHLY; CDR2 reads FYNNEI. Deletions cut 6 bases from V and 0 bases from J, with 12 bases between. This CDR3 region has 15 residues. Construction of the TCRbeta library involved unique molecular identifiers. MiXCR, run by TCRdb on the PCR reads, gives a single entry per CDR3 protein. Of about 4,500 distinct CDR3 sequences listed, roughly 24% are singletons. Overall study results and limits: Certain patients had high TCRbeta diversity at day 60, and it came from recipient T cells and thymic progenitors that survived. Two months or so post-transplant, alpha-beta T cells reportedly derived from several hundred expanded graft clones. Hyperexpanded clones declined; after one year, newly produced T cells mostly supplied diversity.

By sample fraction, this clonotype is medium-sized. The antigen is not known. This receptor was identified in a boy under two years old who had a stem cell transplant for SCID, so the T cells may come from the graft donor. The chain combines TRBV2 with TRBJ2-1; weak D call: TRBD2 (6 bases). The sequencing used PBMCs, mostly from graft donor cells, collected 60 days after TCRalphabeta/CD19-depleted stem cell transplant. The chain's CDR3 is CASSEGLNSYNEQFF. CDR3 DNA sequence: TGTGCCAGCAGCGAGGGACTGAACTCCTACAATGAGCAGTTCTTC.